The 26 T cell receptor beta chains in this list originate from one sample, sequenced in a study of prognosis after radiotherapy for stage I lung cancer. It was by two-round multiplex PCR that TCR beta CDR3 was amplified from genomic DNA. Gene-specific primers for each TRBV and TRBJ gene drove first-round PCR. TCRdb re-analysed the multiplex PCR reads in MiXCR, keeping a single row per CDR3 protein. This table holds about 13,000 distinct CDR3 sequences, about 55% found once. Sequenced material: PBMCs, taken before or after stereotactic body radiation therapy (not recorded which). The receptor set was obtained from a donor over 45 with non-small cell lung cancer.

The genes are TRBV6-1 and TRBJ2-7; weak D call: TRBD2 (5 bases). Germline V gene data show CDR1 as MNHNS and CDR2 as SASEGT. The CDR3 is 14 amino acids. Trimming removed 3 bases from V and 2 bases from J, with 11 bases in between. The CDR3 loop is CASSDRGITYEQYF. The CDR3 DNA is TGTGCCAGCAGTGACAGAGGGATTACCTACGAGCAGTACTTC.

This chain uses TRBV20-1 with TRBJ2-1; D not resolved. Deletions cut 0 bases from V and 4 bases from J, with 19 bases between. The CDR3 sequence is 17 residues long. Germline CDR1 is DFQATT and CDR2 is SNEGSKA (reference sequence). Here the CDR3 reads CSARDLRPGARYNEQFF. CDR3 nucleotide sequence: TGCAGTGCTAGAGATCTTAGACCAGGAGCTCGATACAATGAGCAGTTCTTC.

The rearrangement joins TRBV28 to TRBJ1-2; perhaps TRBD1 as D (5 bases). The V end was cut by 4 bases, the J end by 4 bases, with 13 bases between. The CDR3 consists of 14 residues. Germline V gene lookup returns CDR1 MDHEN and CDR2 SYDVKM. CDR3 in DNA: TGTGCCAGCAGTTCAGGCAGGGCAACCTATGGCTACACCTTC. Translating gives CASSSGRATYGYTF.

This clonotype was counted between two and nine times. The chain has TRBV2 and TRBJ2-1; 15 nucleotides line up with TRBD2. The CDR3 has 15 amino acids. The germline CDR1 and CDR2 sequences are SNHLY and FYNNEI. Trimming took 6 bases from V and 8 from J; bases not matched to a gene: 5. The CDR3 sequence is CASREGLAGGDEQFF. The DNA for the CDR3 is TGTGCCAGCAGGGAGGGACTAGCGGGAGGAGATGAGCAGTTCTTC.

This clonotype has a count of ten or more. The V gene is TRBV2, the J gene TRBJ2-3; 12 bases map to TRBD2. The CDR3 totals 18 residues. Trimming at V came to 6 bases and at J to 1 base, leaving 11 bases not matched to a gene. Germline values: CDR1 SNHLY, CDR2 FYNNEI. The CDR3 bases are TGTGCCAGCAGGGGTAGGGCTAGCGGGAGGGCTCGCACAGATACGCAGTATTTT. It translates to CASRGRASGRARTDTQYF.

By share, this clonotype counts as medium-sized. This chain joins TRBV6-1 and TRBJ2-7; 7 nucleotides match TRBD2. Germline-derived CDR1 and CDR2 are MNHNS and SASEGT. The CDR3 covers 14 residues. V lost 6 bases and J lost 0; bases outside the gene matches: 5. DNA of the CDR3: TGTGCCAGCAGGAAAGCGGGACCCTCCTACGAGCAGTACTTC. This translates into CASRKAGPSYEQYF.

This clonotype was found many times. The CDR3 protein is CATPGGPGQTQYF. The CDR3 DNA is TGTGCCACCCCCGGGGGGCCCGGGCAGACCCAGTACTTC. The chain joins TRBV7-9 to TRBJ2-5, with D perhaps TRBD2 (7 bases). CDR1 and CDR2 from the germline V gene are SEHNR and FQNEAQ (reference sequence). The V end lost 10 bases, the J end lost 6 bases, and 18 bases lay between the germline ends. This CDR3 is built from 13 residues.

This clonotype is labeled as medium-sized. This chain connects TRBV6-1 to TRBJ2-7, with 12 bases aligning to TRBD1. The V segment lost 6 bases and the J segment 5 bases; nucleotides outside the gene matches: 8. Germline CDR1 is MNHNS and CDR2 is SASEGT. The CDR3 is 15 residues long. The CDR3 loop reads CASRGDRGPVDEQYF. CDR3 DNA sequence: TGTGCCAGCAGAGGGGACAGGGGGCCGGTTGACGAGCAGTACTTC.

CDR3 protein: CASRFGRGQETQYF. In DNA form, the CDR3 reads TGCGCCAGCAGGTTTGGCAGGGGGCAAGAGACCCAGTACTTC. The genes are TRBV5-1 and TRBJ2-5, with TRBD1 matching over 7 bases. Per the germline V gene, CDR1 is SGHRS and CDR2 is YFSETQ. V lost 5 bases to trimming and J lost 2 bases; unmatched junction nucleotides: 6. The CDR3 contains 14 residues.

For this clonotype: A far bigger clonotype differs at one base, so this is likely a read error. The V gene is TRBV7-8, the J gene TRBJ2-3, with 7 bases identical to TRBD1. CDR1 and CDR2 from the germline V gene are SGHVS and FQNEAQ. Trimming cost V 4 bases and J 6 bases; bases outside gene matches: 4. The CDR3 consists of 13 residues. In nucleotides, the CDR3 is TGTGCCAGCAGCTCCAAGGGGGCGGATACGCAGTATTTT. Its protein is CASSSKGADTQYF.

Relative to its sample, this clonotype is medium-sized. The rearrangement links TRBV28 to TRBJ1-6, with 11 bases lining up with TRBD1. This CDR3 region has 15 residues. Germline values: CDR1 MDHEN, CDR2 SYDVKM. V gave up 5 bases and J gave up 7 bases; unmatched junction bases: 4. The CDR3 DNA follows: TGTGCCAGCAGTAGCTGGACAGGGGGCAATTCACCCCTCCACTTT. Its protein product is CASSSWTGGNSPLHF.

Details on this clonotype: A far larger clone is off by one base, so a read error is likely. The rearrangement uses TRBV7-9 and TRBJ2-3; D gene ambiguous. The germline V and J ends were trimmed by 1 base and 9 bases, with 11 bases remaining between them. Per germline, CDR1 SEHNR and CDR2 FQNEAQ (reference sequence). The length of the CDR3 is 13 residues. Written as DNA, the CDR3 is TGTGCCAGCAGCTTAGGTGACATTTGCACGCAGTATTTT. It yields the protein CASSLGDICTQYF.

The J gene is TRBJ2-7, the V gene TRBV30; 8 bases map to TRBD2. Trimming took 4 bases from V and 6 from J; bases not matched to a gene: 14. Germline-derived CDR1 and CDR2 are GTSNPN and SVGIG (reference sequence). The CDR3 loop spans 15 amino acids. CDR3 sequence (DNA): TGTGCCTGGAAACAATCCCCCGGGGGGGCCTCCGAGCAGTACTTC. Translated, it gives CAWKQSPGGASEQYF. Full variable domain (missing parts from reference TRBV30 and TRBJ2-7): SQTIHQWPATLVQPVGSPLSLECTVEGTSNPNLYWYRQAAGRGLQLLFYSVGIGQISSEVPQNLSASRPQDRQFILSSKKLLLSDSGFYLCAWKQSPGGASEQYFGPGTRLTVT.

About this clonotype: A far larger clone lies a single base away; this is likely a read error. CDR3 sequence reads: CASSLDGTSEQFF. In nucleotides, the CDR3 is TGTGCTAGCAGCTTAGACGGGACATCCGAGCAGTTCTTC. This sequence joins TRBV7-7 and TRBJ2-5; possible D gene TRBD1, 6 bases. Judging by the DNA end, TRBJ2-1 fits better; the J call may be wrong. Germline loops: CDR1 SSHAT, CDR2 FNYEAQ (reference sequence). The CDR3 runs 13 residues.

The chain joins TRBV6-1 to TRBJ2-1; the D gene is possibly TRBD1 (6 bases). This CDR3 is built from 17 residues. The V and J ends lost 10 bases and 2 bases respectively, with 24 bases between them. Germline values: CDR1 MNHNS, CDR2 SASEGT. CDR3 protein: CANSASNRVLPYNEQFF. The CDR3 DNA is TGTGCCAACTCCGCCTCCAACAGGGTCTTGCCCTACAATGAGCAGTTCTTC.

As to this clonotype: It differs at one base from a far larger clone, so likely a read error. The gene calls are TRBV2 and TRBJ2-1; 8 nucleotides align to TRBD1. Germline assignment: CDR1 SNHLY and CDR2 FYNNEI. This CDR3 has 15 residues. V dropped 5 bases and J dropped 6; count of bases not matched to a gene: 9. CDR3 residues: CASSSTRDRCNEQFF. CDR3 nucleotides: TGTGCCAGCAGTTCAACCCGGGACAGGTGCAATGAGCAGTTCTTC.

V gene TRBV20-1 combines with J gene TRBJ2-1; D perhaps matches TRBD2 (6 bases). V was pared by 1 base and J by 2 bases, with 12 bases between. Germline V gene data show CDR1 as DFQATT and CDR2 as SNEGSKA (reference sequence). This CDR3 has 15 amino acids. CDR3 coding DNA: TGCAGTGCTAGAGTCCGCGGGAACCCCTACAATGAGCAGTTCTTC. This translates into CSARVRGNPYNEQFF.

Turning to this clonotype: An end of the junction differs from the germline gene, which may be a read error. The genes are TRBV11-3 and TRBJ2-1, with a weak D call TRBD2 (6 bases). CDR3 length equals 15 residues. CDR1 SGHNT and CDR2 YENEEA come from the germline V gene. The CDR3 DNA sequence: TGTGCCAGCAGCCAAGGAGGGCTAGCGACAAATGTGCAGTTCTTC. Protein product: CASSQGGLATNVQFF.

This clonotype is labeled as medium-sized (0.01 to 0.1%). This chain uses TRBV30 with TRBJ1-5, with TRBD1 as a possible D gene (6 bases). V was shortened by 2 bases and J by 1 base, with 9 bases between the two germline ends. The CDR3 sequence is 14 residues long. Germline CDR1 and CDR2: GTSNPN and SVGIG (reference sequence). This chain's CDR3 is CAWSRDISNQPQHF. CDR3 DNA: TGTGCCTGGAGTAGGGACATAAGCAATCAGCCCCAGCATTTT.

About this clonotype: At one boundary the junction diverges from the germline segment, which might be a read error. This chain uses TRBV24-1 with TRBJ2-3; 7 bases are shared with TRBD1. CDR1 is KGHDR, CDR2 SFDVKD, per germline. CDR3 length: 15 amino acids. The DNA of the CDR3 is TGTGCCACCAGTGATCCACAGGGGAGCACAGATAAGCAGTGTTTT. Translating it yields CATSDPQGSTDKQCF.

At least ten counts were recorded for this clonotype. The chain couples TRBV19 to TRBJ2-5, with 13 bases identical to TRBD2. The germline V gene has CDR1 LNHDA and CDR2 SQIVND (reference sequence). This CDR3 has 15 amino acids. V lost 6 bases and J lost 4; bases outside the gene matches: 5. The DNA for the CDR3 is TGTGCCAGTAGCAGACTAGCGGGAGGACCAGAGACCCAGTACTTC. Its translation: CASSRLAGGPETQYF.

There are many counts of this clonotype. The J gene is TRBJ2-5, the V gene TRBV11-3, with D perhaps TRBD2 (5 bases). Germline V CDR1 and CDR2: SGHNT, YENEEA. V dropped 6 bases and J dropped 5 bases, with 16 bases sitting between them. The CDR3 loop spans 14 amino acids. For the CDR3, the DNA is TGTGCCAGCAGTTCAACTAGGACCAGGGAGACCCAGTACTTC. This encodes CASSSTRTRETQYF.

The rearrangement links TRBV20-1 to TRBJ1-3; tentative D call: TRBD1 (5 bases). The CDR3 extends over 14 amino acids. Trimming took off 3 bases at V and 0 bases at J, with 9 bases between the two ends. Germline V gives CDR1 DFQATT, CDR2 SNEGSKA (reference sequence). CDR3 nucleotides: TGCAGTGCTAGTATTGGGGCCTCTGGAAACACCATATATTTT. Protein product: CSASIGASGNTIYF.

The chain combines TRBV20-1 with TRBJ2-3; 8 bases align to TRBD1. V lost 2 bases to trimming and J lost 2 bases; unmatched junction nucleotides: 9. CDR1 and CDR2 (germline): DFQATT, SNEGSKA (reference sequence). The CDR3 sequence is 16 residues long. The CDR3 reads CSARYPGTGDTDTQYF. The CDR3 DNA is TGCAGTGCTAGATATCCCGGGACAGGCGACACAGATACGCAGTATTTT.

The CDR3 region is CAWNRDRGVSPLHF. In DNA form, the CDR3 reads TGTGCCTGGAACCGGGACAGGGGGGTATCACCCCTCCACTTT. V and J are TRBV30 and TRBJ1-6, with TRBD1 identical over 11 bases. Germline lookup yields CDR1 GTSNPN and CDR2 SVGIG (reference sequence). The ends lost 4 bases at V and 10 bases at J; junction bases unmatched: 6. CDR3 length: 14 residues.

This clonotype showed up many times. The chain couples TRBV5-4 to TRBJ2-7; possible D gene TRBD1, 8 bases. V gave up 0 bases and J gave up 1 base, with 14 bases separating them. In germline, CDR1 is SGHNT, CDR2 YYREEE (reference sequence). The CDR3 runs 16 residues. The CDR3 here is CASSLANRGGSYEQYF. For the CDR3, the DNA is TGTGCCAGCAGCTTGGCCAACAGGGGGGGTTCCTACGAGCAGTACTTC.